Below are 25 T cell receptor beta chains sequenced from a single sample in a study of naive and memory T cell subsets. No antigen has been assigned to these receptors. General study results and limits: Especially in CD8 cells, naive repertoires contained a few larger clonotypes, possibly CD45RA-re-expressing memory cells.

The beta constant-region primer was an equimolar mix of two oligonucleotides covering TRBC1 and TRBC2. The ligated cDNA underwent four PCR rounds using SP2 and nested alpha and beta constant-region primers. TCRdb re-called the UMI-ligation and nested PCR reads with MiXCR, one entry per CDR3 protein. This sample yields fewer than 150,000 distinct CDR3 sequences, of which approximately 21% are seen a single time; approximately 0.63% belongs to the top ten. The sample consisted of naive CD8+ T cells from blood. The receptors were gathered from a human donor in good health.

In its sample, this clonotype was seen a few times. At one of its ends the junction is not consistent with the germline gene, which may arise from a read error. The chain employs TRBV20-1 and TRBJ2-7, with TRBD2 matching 8 bases. The CDR3 is made up of 13 amino acids. Germline values: CDR1 DFQATT, CDR2 SNEGSKA (reference sequence). The DNA of the CDR3 is TGCAGTGCTTATAGCGGGGACTCCTACGAGCAGTGCTTC. Amino acids: CSAYSGDSYEQCF.

The V call is TRBV6-5, the J call TRBJ2-3; D might be TRBD2 (5 bases). Germline lookup yields CDR1 MNHEY and CDR2 SVGAGI. Trimming stripped 2 bases from V and 0 bases from J, with 18 bases between. This CDR3 contains 18 residues. The CDR3 is CASSYLSRANSSTDTQYF. The DNA for the CDR3 is TGTGCCAGCAGTTACCTATCGCGGGCCAATTCTAGCACAGATACGCAGTATTTT.

This clonotype was recorded a few times. The chain uses TRBV28 and TRBJ1-5; D unresolved. V was shortened by 6 bases and J by 2 bases, with 14 bases between the two germline ends. This CDR3 region has 15 residues. Germline V gene lookup returns CDR1 MDHEN and CDR2 SYDVKM. CDR3 protein: CASSPLRMGNQPQHF. The CDR3 region has the DNA TGTGCCAGCAGCCCCCTCCGTATGGGCAATCAGCCCCAGCATTTT.

The chain joins TRBV11-2 to TRBJ2-2; D is unclear. Germline assignment: CDR1 SGHAT and CDR2 FQNNGV. This CDR3 comprises 14 residues. The V gene lost 5 bases and the J gene lost 0 bases, with 7 bases spanning the gap. The CDR3 DNA sequence: TGTGCCAGCAGCCGTACTACGAACACCGGGGAGCTGTTTTTT. Its protein product is CASSRTTNTGELFF.

This clonotype was seen a few times. The V gene is TRBV12-3 or TRBV12-4, the J gene TRBJ1-1; D may be TRBD1 (6 bases). The CDR3 has 12 residues. Between the trimmed V and J ends, which lost 5 bases and 10 bases, there was a span of 14 bases. The CDR3 region has the DNA TGTGCCAGCAGTCCCCTGACAGGAGGAGCTTTCTTT. Translating it yields CASSPLTGGAFF.

The rearrangement links TRBV7-2 to TRBJ2-1; 7 nucleotides line up with TRBD2. CDR3 length: 19 amino acids. The V segment lost 2 bases and the J segment 9 bases; nucleotides outside the gene matches: 22. From germline, CDR1 is SGHTA and CDR2 FQGNSA. The DNA of the CDR3 is TGTGCCAGCAGCTTAAACGGTCCCGAAAAAGGAGGACTAGATCCTGAGCAGTTCTTC. As protein: CASSLNGPEKGGLDPEQFF.

Only a few counts were recorded for this clonotype. The chain links TRBV7-6 to TRBJ2-7; TRBD2 aligns across 7 bases. The CDR3 has 15 residues. The V gene's germline CDR1 is SGHVS and CDR2 FNYEAQ. J gave up 0 bases and V 1 base, and 3 bases lay outside the gene matches. The CDR3 is CASSLGGGGSYEQYF. CDR3 coding DNA: TGTGCCAGCAGCTTAGGGGGGGGAGGCTCCTACGAGCAGTACTTC.

This clonotype appeared a few times. The chain uses TRBV29-1 and TRBJ2-5; TRBD2 aligns across 7 bases. Germline trimming cut 6 bases from V and 5 bases from J; bases unmatched to any gene: 6. Per the germline V gene, CDR1 is SQVTM and CDR2 is ANQGSEA. The CDR3 runs 12 residues. The CDR3 region has the DNA TGCAGCGTCCTCGTGCGGGGGGAGACCCAGTACTTC. Its protein product is CSVLVRGETQYF.

This clonotype was seen a few times. The V and J genes are TRBV9 and TRBJ2-1, with D uncertain. Per the germline V gene, CDR1 is SGDLS and CDR2 is YYNGEE. This CDR3 is built from 16 residues. V shed 0 bases and J shed 0 bases, with 10 bases lying between them. In DNA form, the CDR3 reads TGTGCCAGCAGCGTAGGTTTTGGCCCCTCCTACAATGAGCAGTTCTTC. Protein product: CASSVGFGPSYNEQFF.

This clonotype was detected many times. The chain carries TRBV5-4 and TRBJ2-1; 9 bases are shared with TRBD1. From germline, CDR1 is SGHNT and CDR2 YYREEE (reference sequence). This CDR3 region has 15 residues. V trimming: 3 bases; J trimming: 8 bases; junction bases outside the gene matches: 9. CDR3 in DNA: TGTGCCAGCAGCTCCACCGGGACAGGGAATTATGAGCAGTTCTTC. Translated, it gives CASSSTGTGNYEQFF.

The V and J genes are TRBV29-1 and TRBJ2-3; D is perhaps TRBD1 or TRBD2 (6 bases each). The CDR3 runs 14 residues. From germline, CDR1 is SQVTM and CDR2 ANQGSEA. V was trimmed by 3 bases and J by 1 base, leaving 11 bases between them. The CDR3 DNA sequence: TGCAGCGTTGAGGGGGGCAGGGGCACAGATACGCAGTATTTT. Amino acid sequence: CSVEGGRGTDTQYF.

This clonotype was found many times. The CDR3 DNA is TGTGCCAGCAGTCCGGGACTAGCGGGGTACAATGAGCAGTTCTTC. Translating it yields CASSPGLAGYNEQFF. The V and J genes are TRBV28 and TRBJ2-1, with TRBD2 identical over 13 bases. Germline V lookup: CDR1 MDHEN, CDR2 SYDVKM. The CDR3 is 15 residues long. Trimming cost V 5 bases and J 4 bases; bases outside gene matches: 2.

This chain connects TRBV29-1 to TRBJ2-3; the D gene could be TRBD1 or TRBD2 (5 bases each). The V gene's germline CDR1 is SQVTM and CDR2 ANQGSEA. Deletions cut 1 base from V and 0 bases from J, with 11 bases between. CDR3 length equals 15 residues. The CDR3 DNA reads as TGCAGCGTTGAAGCACGGGGACCAAGCACAGATACGCAGTATTTT. Protein sequence: CSVEARGPSTDTQYF.

The chain carries TRBV5-1 and TRBJ2-7; perhaps TRBD1 as D (5 bases). Per the germline V gene, CDR1 is SGHRS and CDR2 is YFSETQ. V shed 0 bases and J shed 7 bases, with 11 bases lying between them. The CDR3 covers 13 residues. CDR3 nucleotides: TGCGCCAGCAGCTTGGCCGCAGGGATAGAGCAGTACTTC. Translated: CASSLAAGIEQYF.

The chain recombines TRBV7-9 with TRBJ1-5, with D tentatively TRBD1 (5 bases). The germline V gene has CDR1 SEHNR and CDR2 FQNEAQ (reference sequence). CDR3 length: 12 residues. V lost 8 bases, J lost 5 bases, and 10 bases lay in between. The CDR3 spells CASGQGDQPQHF. The CDR3 DNA reads as TGTGCCAGCGGGCAGGGAGATCAGCCCCAGCATTTT. The full variable domain, completed using reference TRBV7-9 and TRBJ1-5, is DTGVSQNPRHKITKRGQNVTFRCDPISEHNRLYWYRQTLGQGPEFLTYFQNEAQLEKSRLLSDRFSAERPKGSFSTLEIQRTEQGDSAMYLCASGQGDQPQHFGDGTRLSIL.

The chain uses TRBV7-2 and TRBJ2-7; 8 nucleotides match TRBD1. The CDR3 consists of 15 residues. Germline CDR1 SGHTA, CDR2 FQGNSA. The J segment lost 4 bases and the V segment lost 10 bases, leaving 15 bases of the junction unmatched. CDR3 sequence: CATSIGQGLWYEQYF. The DNA for the CDR3 is TGTGCCACCTCGATCGGACAGGGTCTATGGTACGAGCAGTACTTC.

In this sample, this clonotype turned up a few times. The J gene is TRBJ1-6, the V gene TRBV6-5; D is undetermined. The CDR3 is 19 residues long. Trimming cost V 0 bases and J 0 bases, with 15 bases left between them. Germline V gene lookup returns CDR1 MNHEY and CDR2 SVGAGI. CDR3 DNA sequence: TGTGCCAGCAGTTACTCTTCAGGAGAAGCGGGCTCCTATAATTCACCCCTCCACTTT. Encoded protein: CASSYSSGEAGSYNSPLHF.

The chain combines TRBV11-2 with TRBJ1-5; D unclear. The CDR3 sequence is 14 residues long. V gave up 0 bases and J gave up 7 bases, with 10 bases separating them. CDR1 is SGHAT, CDR2 FQNNGV, per germline. The CDR3, as DNA: TGTGCCAGCAGCTTAGAGCTCCCTTGGCAGCCCCAGCATTTT. This gives the protein CASSLELPWQPQHF. The full variable domain, with the rest looked up from reference TRBV11-2 and TRBJ1-5, is EAGVAQSPRYKIIEKRQSVAFWCNPISGHATLYWYQQILGQGPKLLIQFQNNGVVDDSQLPKDRFSAERLKGVDSTLKIQPAKLEDSAVYLCASSLELPWQPQHFGDGTRLSIL.

There are a few counts of this clonotype. The V and J genes are TRBV6-2 or TRBV6-3 and TRBJ1-1; D unresolved. Germline V lookup: CDR1 MNHEY, CDR2 SVGEGT. The CDR3 is 14 amino acids. V was clipped by 6 bases and J by 11 bases, with 22 bases between them. The CDR3 nucleotides read TGTGCCAGCAGCTTGAACTGGGCCACGGCGGATGCTTTCTTT. This sequence encodes CASSLNWATADAFF.

This clonotype came up a few times. The rearrangement uses TRBV7-9 and TRBJ2-7, with D perhaps matching TRBD2 (6 bases). The CDR3 is 16 amino acids. The V end lost 5 bases, the J end lost 4 bases, and 21 bases lay between the germline ends. Germline CDR1 SEHNR, CDR2 FQNEAQ (reference sequence). The CDR3 sequence: CASSPINLFGGYEQYF. The CDR3, as DNA: TGTGCCAGCAGCCCAATTAATCTTTTCGGGGGATACGAGCAGTACTTC.

The rearrangement joins TRBV5-1 to TRBJ2-7; D gene uncertain. The V gene's germline CDR1 is SGHRS and CDR2 YFSETQ. The CDR3 loop spans 14 amino acids. The germline V and J ends were trimmed by 3 bases and 5 bases, with 15 bases remaining between them. The CDR3 sequence: CASSYRASQNEQYF. CDR3 bases: TGCGCCAGCAGCTACCGGGCCTCCCAGAACGAGCAGTACTTC. The full variable domain, completed using reference TRBV5-1 and TRBJ2-7, is KAGVTQTPRYLIKTRGQQVTLSCSPISGHRSVSWYQQTPGQGLQFLFEYFSETQRNKGNFPGRFSGRQFSNSRSEMNVSTLELGDSALYLCASSYRASQNEQYFGPGTRLTVT.

The rearrangement joins TRBV27 to TRBJ2-7; tentatively, D is TRBD1 or TRBD2 (5 bases each). Germline V gene data show CDR1 as MNHEY and CDR2 as SMNVEV (reference sequence). Trimming removed 8 bases from V and 2 bases from J, with 7 bases in between. This CDR3 has 11 residues. The CDR3 region has the DNA TGTGCCAGCGGGGGTGCCTACGAGCAGTACTTC. Translated, it gives CASGGAYEQYF.

V and J are TRBV5-5 and TRBJ2-7; D possibly corresponds to TRBD2 (5 bases). Germline V gene sequence: CDR1 SGHKS, CDR2 YYEKEE (reference sequence). Trimming shortened V by 8 bases and J by 4 bases, and 22 bases separated the two germline ends. CDR3 length equals 15 residues. CDR3 amino acids: CASGPEASYPYEQYF. For the CDR3, the DNA is TGTGCCAGTGGCCCGGAGGCTTCTTACCCTTACGAGCAGTACTTC. The complete variable domain, with remaining parts taken from reference TRBV5-5 and TRBJ2-7, reads DAGVTQSPTHLIKTRGQQVTLRCSPISGHKSVSWYQQVLGQGPQFIFQYYEKEERGRGNFPDRFSARQFPNYSSELNVNALLLGDSALYLCASGPEASYPYEQYFGPGTRLTVT.

In this sample, this clonotype turned up once. The CDR3 loop reads CASSKQPGAYEQYF. DNA for the CDR3: TGTGCCAGCAGTAAACAGCCTGGGGCCTACGAGCAGTACTTC. This rearrangement joins TRBV6-5 to TRBJ2-7; D not certain. V lost 5 bases and J 2 bases, leaving 13 bases between the germline ends. Germline CDR1 reads MNHEY; CDR2 reads SVGAGI. The CDR3 spans 14 residues.

Only one count was recorded for this clonotype. This chain joins TRBV5-5 and TRBJ1-1; the D gene is possibly TRBD1 (5 bases). The CDR3 extends over 15 amino acids. V lost 0 bases and J lost 3, with 12 bases in between. Germline V gives CDR1 SGHKS, CDR2 YYEKEE (reference sequence). The CDR3 is CASSLVGAVDTEAFF. CDR3 in DNA: TGTGCCAGCAGCTTGGTTGGGGCCGTAGACACTGAAGCTTTCTTT.